The 32 T cell receptor beta chains presented below share a single source sample, sequenced in a study of blood T cell repertoires in COVID-19. The data were produced by immunoSEQ multiplex PCR, yet TCRdb's version contains in-frame clones alone and is incomplete. The sample has around 80,000 clones; 82% are singletons. Material: peripheral blood. These receptors all stem from a man older than 75 with acute or convalescent COVID-19.

This rearrangement joins TRBV11-2 to TRBJ1-3; D not resolved. Germline loops: CDR1 SGHAT, CDR2 FQNNGV. The V end lost 6 bases, the J end lost 4 bases, and 7 bases lay between the germline ends. The CDR3 runs 12 residues. CDR3 bases: TGTGCCAGCAGTTCTCTAGGAAACACCATATATTTT. This gives the protein CASSSLGNTIYF.

V is TRBV5-1 and J is TRBJ2-7; D is ambiguous. Germline lookup yields CDR1 SGHRS and CDR2 YFSETQ. The CDR3 totals 14 residues. V was cut by 7 bases and J by 2 bases, with 16 bases left in between. CDR3 in amino acids: CASAPRDITYEQYF. CDR3 sequence (DNA): TGCGCCAGCGCCCCGCGAGATATAACCTACGAGCAGTACTTC.

V usage is TRBV30 and J usage is TRBJ1-2; 7 bases agree with TRBD1. The junction had 10 bases not matched to a gene; V was cut back by 8 bases and J by 4 bases. Per the germline V gene, CDR1 is GTSNPN and CDR2 is SVGIG (reference sequence). This CDR3 is built from 13 residues. The chain's CDR3 is CALTRTGPYGYTF. CDR3 nucleotide sequence: TGTGCCCTAACGCGGACAGGTCCCTATGGCTACACCTTC.

The CDR3 coding sequence is TGTGCCAGCAGCAGGGGCGGTGATCAGCCCCAGCATTTT. It yields the protein CASSRGGDQPQHF. This chain links TRBV12-3 or TRBV12-4 with TRBJ1-5; a possible D gene is TRBD1 (6 bases). CDR3 length: 13 amino acids. The germline V and J ends were trimmed by 6 bases and 5 bases, with 11 bases remaining between them.

V usage is TRBV20-1 and J usage is TRBJ1-2; D is ambiguous. The CDR3 is made up of 11 amino acids. V was pared by 3 bases and J by 8 bases, with 10 bases between. Germline values: CDR1 DFQATT, CDR2 SNEGSKA (reference sequence). CDR3 nucleotide sequence: TGCAGTGCTAGGGGCAAAGAAGGCTACACCTTC. It translates to CSARGKEGYTF.

The chain combines TRBV25-1 with TRBJ1-2; D gene unclear. CDR1 and CDR2 from the germline V gene are MGHDK and SYGVNS. The V and J ends lost 4 bases and 2 bases respectively, with 8 bases between them. This CDR3 comprises 13 residues. The CDR3 spells CASSASLNYGYTF. CDR3 nucleotides: TGTGCCAGCAGTGCTTCCCTCAACTATGGCTACACCTTC.

This clone was detected only once. This chain links TRBV10-1 with TRBJ1-1; 7 nucleotides match TRBD1. In germline, CDR1 is WNHNN, CDR2 SYGVQD (reference sequence). CDR3 size: 14 residues. Trimming cost V 3 bases and J 1 base; bases outside gene matches: 2. CDR3 protein: CASSEQGKNTEAFF. The CDR3 nucleotides read TGCGCCAGCAGTGAACAGGGGAAGAACACTGAAGCTTTCTTT.

The gene calls are TRBV6-5 and TRBJ1-4; 8 bases fit TRBD1. Germline V CDR1 and CDR2: MNHEY, SVGAGI. The CDR3 is made up of 15 amino acids. Trimming cost V 6 bases and J 2 bases; bases outside gene matches: 5. The CDR3 DNA reads as TGTGCCAGCAGCAGGCAGGGGGCGACTAATGAAAAACTGTTTTTT. It specifies CASSRQGATNEKLFF.

The chain is built from TRBV6-6 and TRBJ2-2; 7 bases map to TRBD2. Trimming removed 11 bases from V and 6 bases from J; junction bases left unmatched: 6. This CDR3 spans 12 amino acids. In germline, CDR1 is MNHNY, CDR2 SVGAGI (reference sequence). The CDR3 DNA reads TGTGCCGGTCGACGGGGGGCCGGGGAGCTGTTTTTT. It codes for CAGRRGAGELFF.

This rearrangement joins TRBV27 to TRBJ1-1; D is ambiguous. The CDR3 sequence is 14 residues long. Germline V gene lookup returns CDR1 MNHEY and CDR2 SMNVEV (reference sequence). V lost 3 bases to trimming and J lost 3 bases, with 11 bases between them. CDR3 amino acids: CASSLGDYDTEAFF. As DNA, the CDR3 is TGTGCCAGCAGTTTGGGAGACTACGACACTGAAGCTTTCTTT.

The chain uses TRBV11-2 and TRBJ2-3, with 8 positions matching TRBD2. Per the germline V gene, CDR1 is SGHAT and CDR2 is FQNNGV. This CDR3 spans 15 amino acids. V shed 5 bases, J shed 2 bases, and the junction held 6 bases outside the gene matches. The CDR3 DNA reads TGTGCCAGCAGCCCCCAGCGGGGGACCACAGATACGCAGTATTTT. This gives the protein CASSPQRGTTDTQYF.

The chain couples TRBV11-1 to TRBJ1-5; 7 bases align to TRBD1. Germline V lookup: CDR1 SGHAT, CDR2 FQDESV (reference sequence). V lost 5 bases, J lost 4 bases, and 5 bases stayed unmatched. The CDR3 is 14 amino acids. CDR3 loop: CASSQGTANQPQHF. The CDR3 DNA reads TGTGCCAGCAGCCAAGGGACAGCTAATCAGCCCCAGCATTTT.

The chain employs TRBV2 and TRBJ2-3; 12 nucleotides align to TRBD2. V lost 5 bases, J lost 6 bases, and 3 bases stayed unmatched. Germline CDR1 and CDR2: SNHLY and FYNNEI. This CDR3 has 14 residues. The CDR3 region has the DNA TGTGCCAGCAGTAAGGGGACTAGCGGGGATACGCAGTATTTT. It codes for CASSKGTSGDTQYF.

This clone was picked up one time. This rearrangement joins TRBV27 to TRBJ1-5, with D possibly being TRBD1 (6 bases). The germline V gene has CDR1 MNHEY and CDR2 SMNVEV (reference sequence). The CDR3 loop spans 14 amino acids. Trimming stripped 3 bases from V and 3 bases from J, with 9 bases between. CDR3 loop: CASSLGANNQPQHF. As DNA, the CDR3 is TGTGCCAGCAGTTTGGGGGCGAACAATCAGCCCCAGCATTTT.

The V and J genes are TRBV19 and TRBJ1-4; possibly TRBD1 for D (6 bases). CDR3 length: 14 residues. Germline V lookup: CDR1 LNHDA, CDR2 SQIVND (reference sequence). Deletions cut 2 bases from V and 12 bases from J, with 16 bases between. The CDR3 nucleotides read TGTGCCAGTAGTATACAGGTATCGGACAGTCAACTGTTTTTT. This sequence encodes CASSIQVSDSQLFF. The variable domain in full, with the rest retrieved from reference TRBV19 and TRBJ1-4, is DGGITQSPKYLFRKEGQNVTLSCEQNLNHDAMYWYRQDPGQGLRLIYYSQIVNDFQKGDIAEGYSVSREKKESFPLTVTSAQKNPTAFYLCASSIQVSDSQLFFGSGTQLSVL.

The chain recombines TRBV3-1 (or the pseudogene TRBV3-2) with TRBJ2-1; 10 nucleotides line up with TRBD2. There are 17 residues in the CDR3. CDR1 and CDR2 from the germline V gene are LGHDT and YNNKEL (reference sequence). With 4 bases clipped from V and 2 bases from J, the junction kept 8 bases outside the gene matches. CDR3 sequence reads: CASSRYSGGSTYNEQFF. The CDR3 DNA reads as TGTGCCAGCAGCCGGTATAGCGGGGGGAGCACCTACAATGAGCAGTTCTTC.

The chain recombines TRBV19 with TRBJ2-2; perhaps TRBD2 as D (6 bases). The germline V gene has CDR1 LNHDA and CDR2 SQIVND (reference sequence). Trimming shortened V by 3 bases and J by 4 bases, and 9 bases separated the two germline ends. The CDR3 has 14 amino acids. The CDR3: CASSILTSTGELFF. The DNA of the CDR3 is TGTGCCAGTAGTATCTTGACTAGCACCGGGGAGCTGTTTTTT.

This chain links TRBV6-5 with TRBJ2-1; possibly TRBD1 for D (7 bases). V was cut by 0 bases and J by 3 bases, with 12 bases left in between. The V gene's germline CDR1 is MNHEY and CDR2 SVGAGI. The CDR3 covers 16 residues. DNA of the CDR3: TGTGCCAGCAGTTACTCTGGAGGGGGCGGCTACAATGAGCAGTTCTTC. Amino acid sequence: CASSYSGGGGYNEQFF.

J is TRBJ2-1 and V is TRBV6-2 or TRBV6-3, with TRBD2 identical over 14 bases. The J segment lost 10 bases and the V segment lost 5 bases, leaving 10 bases of the junction unmatched. The length of the CDR3 is 16 residues. The germline V gene encodes CDR1 MNHEY and CDR2 SVGEGT. The CDR3 DNA reads as TGTGCCAGCAGTCCCCGGACTAGCGGGGGGCCGGGGGAGCAGTTCTTC. Its translation is CASSPRTSGGPGEQFF.

The DNA for the CDR3 is TGTGCCAGCAGCTCCGGGACTAGCGGGGGTGATGAGCAGTTCTTC. It encodes CASSSGTSGGDEQFF. This sequence joins TRBV11-3 and TRBJ2-1; the match to TRBD2 covers 14 bases. The CDR3 runs to 15 residues. Trimming took 4 bases from V and 8 from J; bases not matched to a gene: 4. Germline V gives CDR1 SGHNT, CDR2 YENEEA.

This chain uses TRBV12-3 or TRBV12-4 with TRBJ1-4, with 7 bases aligning to TRBD1. The CDR3 consists of 13 residues. V shed 7 bases and J 8 bases; nucleotides not matched to a gene: 7. The CDR3 protein is CASTERTGEKLFF. CDR3 DNA: TGTGCCAGCACTGAACGGACAGGCGAAAAACTGTTTTTT.

The rearrangement links TRBV6-5 to TRBJ1-6; no firm D call. Germline values: CDR1 MNHEY, CDR2 SVGAGI. The V and J ends lost 0 bases and 7 bases respectively, with 13 bases between them. This CDR3 has 16 amino acids. CDR3 in DNA: TGTGCCAGCAGTTACTCGAGGGCCGGTGGAAATTCACCCCTCCACTTT. Protein: CASSYSRAGGNSPLHF.

Here the CDR3 DNA reads TGTGCCAGCTCACCGCGCGGAAATAAGGGGGAAAAACTGTTTTTT. Amino acid sequence: CASSPRGNKGEKLFF. This chain links TRBV18 with TRBJ1-4, with a possible D match to TRBD1 (5 bases). V lost 3 bases to trimming and J lost 8 bases, with 16 bases between them. This CDR3 region has 15 residues. From germline, CDR1 is KGHSH and CDR2 LQKENI.

The rearrangement uses TRBV7-9 and TRBJ2-3, with unresolved D. Germline V CDR1 and CDR2: SEHNR, FQNEAQ (reference sequence). Trimming took 6 bases from V and 0 from J, leaving 4 bases between them. The CDR3 runs 12 residues. The CDR3 is CASRASTDTQYF. In DNA, the CDR3 is TGTGCCAGCAGGGCTAGCACAGATACGCAGTATTTT.

This clone appeared a single time. V gene TRBV28 combines with J gene TRBJ2-1, with TRBD1 as a possible D gene (6 bases). This CDR3 is built from 11 residues. The V gene lost 5 bases and the J gene lost 15 bases, with 14 bases spanning the gap. CDR1 MDHEN and CDR2 SYDVKM come from the germline V gene. The CDR3 DNA reads TGTGCCAGCAGTGCCAGGGGACCGTGGTTCTTC. Translation gives CASSARGPWFF.

This clone has just a few counts. CDR3 nucleotide sequence: TGTGCCAGCAGCCAAACCCGGACAGGGAAGGGGTATGGCTACACCTTC. This encodes CASSQTRTGKGYGYTF. The chain joins TRBV4-2 to TRBJ1-2, with 8 bases lining up with TRBD1. The trim removed 2 bases at V and 5 bases at J, leaving 10 bases unmatched. The CDR3 consists of 16 residues. Germline CDR1 LGHNA, CDR2 YNFKEQ.

The V call is TRBV2, the J call TRBJ2-5; no firm D call. V was pared by 4 bases and J by 2 bases, with 8 bases between. The germline gives CDR1 SNHLY, CDR2 FYNNEI. The CDR3 consists of 13 residues. The DNA of the CDR3 is TGTGCCAGCAGTGCCCAGTTACAAGAGACCCAGTACTTC. Translated: CASSAQLQETQYF.

This clone was seen only a few times. The rearrangement uses TRBV9 and TRBJ1-1, with D perhaps matching TRBD1 (5 bases). From germline, CDR1 is SGDLS and CDR2 YYNGEE. With 1 base removed from V and 1 base from J, the gap between germline ends came to 11 bases. The CDR3 length is 15 residues. The CDR3 spells CASSVIGTKNTEAFF. The CDR3 coding sequence is TGTGCCAGCAGCGTAATTGGGACTAAGAACACTGAAGCTTTCTTT.

The CDR3 protein is CASSPGFEATNEKLFF. CDR3 sequence (DNA): TGTGCCAGCTCACCAGGGTTCGAGGCAACTAATGAAAAACTGTTTTTT. This chain uses TRBV18 with TRBJ1-4; no definite D call. Germline CDR1 reads KGHSH; CDR2 reads LQKENI. CDR3 length: 16 residues. Trimming pared 2 bases from V and 0 bases from J, leaving 10 bases between.

On this clone itself: Compared with germline, one end of the junction differs, possibly owing to a read error. The chain has TRBV6-6 and TRBJ2-7, with 7 bases identical to TRBD1. CDR1 is MNHNY, CDR2 SVGAGI, per germline (reference sequence). The CDR3 is made up of 11 amino acids. The CDR3 bases are TGTGCCAGCAGCCGGGACAGCTTTTTACTCTTC. Protein: CASSRDSFLLF.

The chain carries TRBV6-6 and TRBJ1-1; 8 bases match TRBD1. V shed 2 bases, J shed 0 bases, and the junction held 2 bases outside the gene matches. CDR1 and CDR2 from the germline V gene are MNHNY and SVGAGI (reference sequence). CDR3 size: 15 residues. The CDR3 region has the DNA TGTGCCAGCAGTTACGGACAGGGTCTGAACACTGAAGCTTTCTTT. This translates into CASSYGQGLNTEAFF.

This clone was seen only once. V gene TRBV6-5 combines with J gene TRBJ2-5, with D tentatively TRBD2 (5 bases). Germline-derived CDR1 and CDR2 are MNHEY and SVGAGI. The CDR3 sequence is 15 residues long. The V gene lost 0 bases and the J gene lost 4 bases, with 12 bases spanning the gap. The CDR3: CASSYSPGLGETQYF. The CDR3, as DNA: TGTGCCAGCAGTTACTCCCCCGGACTCGGAGAGACCCAGTACTTC.